Shown below are 19 T cell receptor beta chains from a single sample sequenced in a study of blood T cell repertoires in COVID-19. Libraries were prepared by immunoSEQ multiplex PCR; TCRdb keeps only in-frame clonotypes and omits some of them. In the table there are over 150,000 clones, roughly 72% of which are singletons. The sequenced material came from peripheral blood. These receptors were obtained from a woman of 80 years or more with acute or convalescent COVID-19.

The chain combines TRBV6-5 with TRBJ1-2, with D possibly TRBD1 on 6 matching bases. V gave up 2 bases and J gave up 2 bases, with 6 bases separating them. Germline V gene sequence: CDR1 MNHEY, CDR2 SVGAGI. The CDR3 sequence is 13 residues long. CDR3 loop: CASSYDRNYGYTF. DNA for the CDR3: TGTGCCAGCAGTTACGACAGGAACTATGGCTACACCTTC.

The gene calls are TRBV24-1 and TRBJ2-2; 9 bases align to TRBD1. This CDR3 is 16 amino acids long. J lost 6 bases, V lost 7 bases, and 11 bases had no gene match. Germline V gives CDR1 KGHDR, CDR2 SFDVKD. CDR3 sequence: CATRNRDRVSPGELFF. CDR3 coding DNA: TGTGCCACCAGAAACCGGGACAGGGTTTCTCCCGGGGAGCTGTTTTTT.

The CDR3 DNA reads as TGTGCCAGCAGTGAATCTCTCCCTAGCGGGGGTTACAATGAGCAGTTCTTC. As protein: CASSESLPSGGYNEQFF. V gene TRBV6-1 combines with J gene TRBJ2-1, with 10 bases aligning to TRBD2. Trimming took 2 bases from V and 4 from J; bases not matched to a gene: 8. This CDR3 has 17 residues. Germline CDR1 and CDR2: MNHNS and SASEGT.

The sample holds a few counts of this clone. The chain employs TRBV12-3 or TRBV12-4 and TRBJ1-2; D possibly corresponds to TRBD1 (6 bases). Trimming left V 2 bases short and J 6 bases short, with 10 bases between. The CDR3 has 13 residues. The CDR3, as DNA: TGTGCCAGCAGTTTAAGGACAGAACATGGCTACACCTTC. Translated: CASSLRTEHGYTF.

Concerning this clone: A much larger clonotype is one base distant, so this may be a read error. In the same sample, other DNA sequences code for this CDR3. The V call is TRBV18, the J call TRBJ2-2, with TRBD1 as a possible D gene (6 bases). Germline CDR1 reads KGHSH; CDR2 reads LQKENI. Trimming took off 3 bases at V and 1 base at J, with 6 bases between the two ends. There are 14 residues in the CDR3. CDR3: CASSPGQNTGELFF. DNA of the CDR3: TGTGCCAGCTCACCGGGACAGAACACCGGGGAGCTGTTTTTT.

The J gene is TRBJ1-5, the V gene TRBV30; no definite D call. The V and J ends lost 1 base and 1 base respectively, with 8 bases between them. The CDR3 has 14 amino acids. The germline V gene encodes CDR1 GTSNPN and CDR2 SVGIG (reference sequence). CDR3 region: CAWSGAVSNQPQHF. CDR3 nucleotide sequence: TGTGCCTGGAGTGGGGCAGTAAGCAATCAGCCCCAGCATTTT.

There are a few counts of this clone. V gene TRBV29-1 combines with J gene TRBJ1-5; D unclear. The germline CDR1 and CDR2 sequences are SQVTM and ANQGSEA. CDR3 length: 13 amino acids. The germline V and J ends were trimmed by 4 bases and 4 bases, with 11 bases remaining between them. In nucleotides, the CDR3 is TGCAGCGTTGTTCTCACCCGGAATCAGCCCCAGCATTTT. Its protein product is CSVVLTRNQPQHF. Variable domain in full (rest from reference TRBV29-1 and TRBJ1-5): SAVISQKPSRDICQRGTSLTIQCQVDSQVTMMFWYRQQPGQSLTLIATANQGSEATYESGFVIDKFPISRPNLTFSTLTVSNMSPEDSSIYLCSVVLTRNQPQHFGDGTRLSIL.

The CDR3 bases are TGTGCCATCTCGAGGGGAAACACCATATATTTT. This translates into CAISRGNTIYF. The chain uses TRBV6-5 and TRBJ1-3; D is undetermined. Germline V gene sequence: CDR1 MNHEY, CDR2 SVGAGI. Trimming shortened V by 10 bases and J by 4 bases, and 8 bases separated the two germline ends. CDR3 size: 11 residues.

This clone showed up just a few times. The genes are TRBV6-1 and TRBJ1-1; D gene ambiguous. V was pared by 0 bases and J by 4 bases, with 12 bases between. The CDR3 covers 15 residues. Germline V gene data show CDR1 as MNHNS and CDR2 as SASEGT. The CDR3: CASSEARGIPTEAFF. The CDR3 DNA reads TGTGCCAGCAGTGAAGCGCGCGGCATCCCCACTGAAGCTTTCTTT.

This chain connects TRBV5-1 to TRBJ1-4; D gene uncertain. CDR3 length equals 14 residues. Germline V gene data show CDR1 as SGHRS and CDR2 as YFSETQ. With 0 bases removed from V and 6 bases from J, the gap between germline ends came to 9 bases. DNA of the CDR3: TGCGCCAGCAGCTTGGCCAGAGGCGATGAAAAACTGTTTTTT. This gives the protein CASSLARGDEKLFF.

The rearrangement links TRBV6-6 to TRBJ2-1, with TRBD2 as a possible D gene (5 bases). Germline CDR1 and CDR2: MNHNY and SVGAGI (reference sequence). The CDR3 is 15 amino acids. Trimming cost V 3 bases and J 0 bases, with 9 bases left between them. CDR3 loop: CASSYRTDSYNEQFF. The CDR3 DNA is TGTGCCAGCAGTTATAGGACTGACTCCTACAATGAGCAGTTCTTC.

This chain uses TRBV24-1 with TRBJ2-1; 10 bases are shared with TRBD1. Germline CDR1 reads KGHDR; CDR2 reads SFDVKD. After removal of 4 bases from V and 4 bases from J, the junction contained 12 bases not matched to a gene. CDR3 length equals 18 residues. The CDR3 loop is CATSDTGTGDGVYNEQFF. As DNA, the CDR3 is TGTGCCACCAGTGACACCGGGACAGGGGATGGGGTATACAATGAGCAGTTCTTC.

This clone was counted between two and nine times. The chain carries TRBV24-1 and TRBJ2-1, with D possibly TRBD1 on 6 matching bases. In germline, CDR1 is KGHDR, CDR2 SFDVKD. Trimming took off 4 bases at V and 5 bases at J, with 11 bases between the two ends. This CDR3 contains 14 residues. The DNA of the CDR3 is TGTGCCACCAGTGACCCCAGACAGGACAATGAGCAGTTCTTC. Translating it yields CATSDPRQDNEQFF.

The rearrangement links TRBV10-3 to TRBJ1-3; possible D gene TRBD1, 5 bases. V lost 6 bases to trimming and J lost 0 bases, with 15 bases between them. The CDR3 is 16 residues long. CDR1 is ENHRY and CDR2 is SYGVKD in the germline V gene. CDR3 residues: CAIRDTRQSSGNTIYF. Here the CDR3 DNA reads TGTGCCATCAGGGACACCCGCCAAAGCTCTGGAAACACCATATATTTT.

The chain is built from TRBV5-8 and TRBJ2-7, with 7 bases that match TRBD1. Germline values: CDR1 SGHTS, CDR2 YDEGEE. V shed 3 bases, J shed 1 base, and the junction held 1 base outside the gene matches. The CDR3 consists of 13 residues. In DNA, the CDR3 is TGTGCCAGCAGCTCGGGACAGTCCTACGAGCAGTACTTC. This codes for CASSSGQSYEQYF.

V is TRBV6-5 and J is TRBJ2-1; perhaps TRBD2 as D (7 bases). V was shortened by 0 bases and J by 7 bases, with 16 bases between the two germline ends. The CDR3 is made up of 16 amino acids. CDR1 and CDR2 from the germline V gene are MNHEY and SVGAGI. The CDR3 here is CASSYSLPGGPNEQFF. CDR3 nucleotide sequence: TGTGCCAGCAGTTACTCCCTCCCGGGGGGCCCTAATGAGCAGTTCTTC.

The CDR3 DNA sequence: TGTGCCAGCAGTACTAATCTGGGTGCTCTCTCACCCCTCCACTTT. Its translation is CASSTNLGALSPLHF. The chain has TRBV6-2 or TRBV6-3 and TRBJ1-6; D unresolved. Trimming cost V 5 bases and J 10 bases, with 18 bases left between them. Germline CDR1 reads MNHEY; CDR2 reads SVGEGT. The CDR3 has 15 residues.

The chain uses TRBV4-3 and TRBJ2-7, with TRBD1 as a possible D gene (5 bases). Trimming took 1 base from V and 2 from J, leaving 12 bases between them. Germline V gene data show CDR1 as LGHNA and CDR2 as YSLEER. The CDR3 spans 15 residues. CDR3 residues: CASSQALDSAYEQYF. The CDR3 DNA is TGCGCCAGCAGCCAAGCATTAGACAGTGCCTACGAGCAGTACTTC.

In this sample, this clone turned up a few times. The rearrangement links TRBV2 to TRBJ1-1; D might be TRBD1 (6 bases). Germline V gene data show CDR1 as SNHLY and CDR2 as FYNNEI. V was cut by 3 bases and J by 6 bases, with 14 bases left in between. The CDR3 totals 14 residues. Here the CDR3 reads CASSDVQGFAEAFF. As DNA, the CDR3 is TGTGCCAGCAGTGATGTCCAGGGGTTCGCTGAAGCTTTCTTT. Based on the CDR3 plus reference TRBV2 and TRBJ1-1, the full variable domain is EPEVTQTPSHQVTQMGQEVILRCVPISNHLYFYWYRQILGQKVEFLVSFYNNEISEKSEIFDDQFSVERPDGSNFTLKIRSTKLEDSAMYFCASSDVQGFAEAFFGQGTRLTVV.